These 20 T cell receptor beta chains originate from one sample sequenced in a study of cytomegalovirus exposure and HLA in healthy donors. The primer mix had 60 Vbeta and 13 Jbeta primers. Assay: immunoSEQ multiplex PCR; the TCRdb copy retains only in-frame clones and omits some. This sample has about 110,000 clones, with about three quarters found just once. The sequencing input was PBMCs. These receptors were taken from a male donor in good health and CMV-seronegative.

This clone has just a few counts. A far larger clone is one base from this, pointing to a likely read error. This chain joins TRBV29-1 and TRBJ2-7; TRBD2 agrees at 10 bases. After removal of 4 bases from V and 7 bases from J, the junction contained 10 bases not matched to a gene. The germline CDR1 and CDR2 sequences are SQVTM and ANQGSEA. There are 14 residues in the CDR3. CDR3 nucleotide sequence: TGCAGCGTTGGAGGGACTAGCGTCTACAATGAGCAGTACTTC. Amino acids: CSVGGTSVYNEQYF.

This clone was seen once. The chain recombines TRBV5-6 with TRBJ1-1; 10 bases fit TRBD1. The CDR3 spans 16 residues. Germline CDR1 reads SGHDT; CDR2 reads YYEEEE. The V segment lost 0 bases and the J segment 3 bases; nucleotides outside the gene matches: 5. CDR3 coding DNA: TGTGCCAGCAGCTTGGCCGGGACAGGGGAACACACTGAAGCTTTCTTT. This sequence encodes CASSLAGTGEHTEAFF.

There are a few counts of this clone. Written as DNA, the CDR3 is TGTGCCAGCCTAAGATATGGGGCCAACGTCCTGACTTTC. This encodes CASLRYGANVLTF. The chain employs TRBV6-5 and TRBJ2-6; no reliable D call. CDR1 and CDR2 (germline): MNHEY, SVGAGI. Trimming cost V 8 bases and J 3 bases, with 8 bases left between them. The CDR3 extends over 13 amino acids.

V and J are TRBV2 and TRBJ2-5; TRBD1 agrees at 7 bases. TRBJ2-7 matches the DNA end more closely, so the J call is doubtful. The CDR3 runs to 14 residues. The germline V gene has CDR1 SNHLY and CDR2 FYNNEI. The CDR3 protein is CASTRNRGQYEQYF. In nucleotides, the CDR3 is TGTGCCAGCACCCGAAACAGGGGTCAATACGAGCAGTACTTC.

The chain combines TRBV7-8 with TRBJ2-7; 10 positions match TRBD1. Germline V lookup: CDR1 SGHVS, CDR2 FQNEAQ. J gave up 4 bases and V 1 base, and 4 bases lay outside the gene matches. CDR3 length equals 15 residues. The CDR3 nucleotides are TGTGCCAGCAGCTTAGGACAGGGGGCCGGGTACGAGCAGTACTTC. Translating it yields CASSLGQGAGYEQYF.

In the case of this clone: The same CDR3 is also encoded by other DNA sequences in this sample. The chain has TRBV30 and TRBJ1-1; no firm D call. V lost 4 bases to trimming and J lost 3 bases, with 9 bases between them. This CDR3 has 12 residues. Germline CDR1 is GTSNPN and CDR2 is SVGIG (reference sequence). The CDR3 reads CAWNRRDTEAFF. The CDR3 DNA follows: TGTGCCTGGAACCGGAGGGACACTGAAGCTTTCTTT.

The gene calls are TRBV11-3 and TRBJ2-3; D is uncertain. V lost 5 bases and J 1 base, leaving 13 bases between the germline ends. The CDR3 contains 15 residues. Germline CDR1 SGHNT, CDR2 YENEEA. The chain's CDR3 is CASSGGANGTDTQYF. The CDR3 DNA reads TGTGCCAGCAGCGGCGGAGCGAATGGCACAGATACGCAGTATTTT.

This chain joins TRBV19 and TRBJ2-1; D may be TRBD2 (5 bases). CDR1 LNHDA and CDR2 SQIVND come from the germline V gene (reference sequence). There are 12 residues in the CDR3. The ends were cut back, 7 bases at V and 3 bases at J, with 7 bases in the middle. The CDR3 loop is CASKSGYNEQFF. The DNA of the CDR3 is TGTGCCAGTAAGAGCGGCTACAATGAGCAGTTCTTC.

The rearrangement uses TRBV19 and TRBJ2-2; a possible D gene is TRBD2 (6 bases). The V end was cut by 1 base, the J end by 9 bases, with 18 bases between. There are 16 residues in the CDR3. Germline CDR1 is LNHDA and CDR2 is SQIVND (reference sequence). CDR3 bases: TGTGCCAGTAGTATAGCGAGCAGGGCGGGGTGGAGGGAGCTGTTTTTT. Amino acid sequence: CASSIASRAGWRELFF.

V is TRBV6-4 and J is TRBJ2-6, with a tentative D call TRBD1 (5 bases). The CDR3 has 17 residues. Trimming left V 2 bases short and J 0 bases short, with 11 bases between. Per the germline V gene, CDR1 is MRHNA and CDR2 is SNTAGT. DNA of the CDR3: TGTGCCAGCAGTGACGACAGCTACATCTCTGGGGCCAACGTCCTGACTTTC. Translated, it gives CASSDDSYISGANVLTF.

The gene calls are TRBV2 and TRBJ1-2, with a possible D match to TRBD1 (5 bases). CDR1 and CDR2 (germline): SNHLY, FYNNEI. Between the trimmed V and J ends, which lost 6 bases and 1 base, there was a span of 6 bases. The CDR3 extends over 12 amino acids. The CDR3 protein is CASSQGNYGYTF. The DNA for the CDR3 is TGTGCCAGCAGCCAGGGTAACTATGGCTACACCTTC.

The chain carries TRBV28 and TRBJ1-1; the D gene is possibly TRBD1 (6 bases). CDR1 and CDR2 from the germline V gene are MDHEN and SYDVKM. This CDR3 has 13 amino acids. Trimming left V 4 bases short and J 12 bases short, with 18 bases between. The CDR3 DNA sequence: TGTGCCAGCAGTTCCCGACGGGACACCAAAACTTTCTTT. Its translation: CASSSRRDTKTFF. Combining the CDR3 with reference TRBV28 and TRBJ1-1 gives the whole variable domain DVKVTQSSRYLVKRTGEKVFLECVQDMDHENMFWYRQDPGLGLRLIYFSYDVKMKEKGDIPEGYSVSREKKERFSLILESASTNQTSMYLCASSSRRDTKTFFGQGTRLTVV.

The chain links TRBV6-1 to TRBJ1-1, with 8 bases identical to TRBD1. Germline V lookup: CDR1 MNHNS, CDR2 SASEGT. The CDR3 is 14 amino acids. The V and J ends lost 5 bases and 8 bases, in that order; junction bases with no gene match: 10. The CDR3 nucleotides read TGTGCCAGCAGTACCCCTGGACAGGGCTGGGAAGCTTTCTTT. Translation gives CASSTPGQGWEAFF.

This clone came up a few times. V gene TRBV18 combines with J gene TRBJ1-5, with a possible D match to TRBD1 (6 bases). The CDR3 covers 13 residues. V shed 5 bases and J shed 1 base, with 6 bases lying between them. Germline lookup yields CDR1 KGHSH and CDR2 LQKENI. This chain's CDR3 is CASSTGSNQPQHF. The CDR3 DNA follows: TGTGCCAGCTCAACAGGGAGCAATCAGCCCCAGCATTTT.

Concerning this clone itself: This CDR3 is missing its conserved last phenylalanine or tryptophan, likely due to a read error. This chain uses TRBV28 with TRBJ2-7; TRBD1 might be the D (5 bases). This CDR3 region has 14 residues. The ends were cut back, 3 bases at V and 2 bases at J, with 11 bases in the middle. Germline V CDR1 and CDR2: MDHEN, SYDVKM. CDR3: CASSLAREPYEQYL. In DNA form, the CDR3 reads TGTGCCAGCAGTTTGGCCAGGGAACCCTACGAGCAGTACCTC.

This chain joins TRBV7-2 and TRBJ1-5; D perhaps matches TRBD1 (6 bases). This CDR3 spans 17 amino acids. Trimming took off 3 bases at V and 6 bases at J, with 21 bases between the two ends. CDR1 is SGHTA, CDR2 FQGNSA, per germline. CDR3 residues: CASSLSSAGAGGQPQHF. The CDR3 DNA sequence: TGTGCCAGCAGCTTGTCGTCGGCAGGGGCGGGAGGTCAGCCCCAGCATTTT.

The V gene is TRBV5-4, the J gene TRBJ2-5, with D perhaps TRBD2 (6 bases). The germline CDR1 and CDR2 sequences are SGHNT and YYREEE (reference sequence). V was trimmed by 0 bases and J by 5 bases, leaving 14 bases between them. This CDR3 region has 15 residues. The CDR3 protein is CASSLVQEGTETQYF. The CDR3 region has the DNA TGTGCCAGCAGCTTGGTGCAGGAGGGGACGGAGACCCAGTACTTC.

V and J are TRBV6-1 and TRBJ2-2; maybe TRBD2 (6 bases). This CDR3 contains 15 residues. CDR1 and CDR2 (germline): MNHNS, SASEGT. V lost 4 bases and J lost 4, with 13 bases in between. The CDR3 region has the DNA TGTGCCAGCAGTGTTGGTAGCGGCCCCACCGGGGAGCTGTTTTTT. Protein: CASSVGSGPTGELFF.

This chain uses TRBV15 with TRBJ1-2; no clear D. V gave up 1 base and J gave up 0 bases, with 9 bases separating them. This CDR3 is built from 15 residues. CDR1 is LNHNV, CDR2 YYDKDF, per germline (reference sequence). The CDR3 here is CATSRGAGTNYGYTF. CDR3 in DNA: TGTGCCACCAGCAGAGGGGCAGGAACTAACTATGGCTACACCTTC.

V gene TRBV11-3 combines with J gene TRBJ2-1; D is uncertain. The CDR3 extends over 13 amino acids. Germline V gene sequence: CDR1 SGHNT, CDR2 YENEEA. Deletions cut 5 bases from V and 9 bases from J, with 14 bases between. CDR3 bases: TGTGCCAGCAGCCCCCGACTCCTACGTGAGCAGTTCTTC. This sequence encodes CASSPRLLREQFF.